This T cell receptor (beta chain) was obtained from a study of blood T cells in healthy people across ages. Germline values: CDR1 DFQATT, CDR2 SNEGSKA (reference sequence). With 8 bases removed from V and 0 bases from J, the gap between germline ends came to 11 bases. This CDR3 is 12 amino acids long. Using a J-beta primer mix together with a sample-barcoded 5' primer, a second PCR was run for 7 to 11 cycles. TCRdb used MiXCR to reprocess the 5' RACE reads, holding one entry per CDR3 protein. The data hold 800,000 to 950,000 distinct CDR3 sequences, with approximately 32% observed a single time. The sample holds many counts of this clonotype. The sample was also linked to a second study, of T cells of mothers and their children.

The receptor comes from a woman aged 40 to 50 in good health. Material: blood. The chain carries TRBV20-1 and TRBJ2-7; tentatively, D is TRBD1 (5 bases). The CDR3 nucleotides read TGCAGTACACCGGACAACTCCTACGAGCAGTACTTC. This sequence encodes CSTPDNSYEQYF.